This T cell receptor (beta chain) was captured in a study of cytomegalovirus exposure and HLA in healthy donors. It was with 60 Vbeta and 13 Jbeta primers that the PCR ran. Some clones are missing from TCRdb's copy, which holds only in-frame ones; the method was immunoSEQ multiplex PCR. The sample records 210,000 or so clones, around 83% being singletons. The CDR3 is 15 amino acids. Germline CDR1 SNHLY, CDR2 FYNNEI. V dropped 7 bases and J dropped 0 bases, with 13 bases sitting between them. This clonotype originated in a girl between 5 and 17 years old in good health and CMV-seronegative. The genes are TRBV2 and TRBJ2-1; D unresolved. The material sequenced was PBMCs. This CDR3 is CASTDGGTSYNEQFF. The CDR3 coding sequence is TGTGCCAGCACAGACGGCGGAACCTCCTACAATGAGCAGTTCTTC.